Below, one T cell receptor (beta chain) is given with its context. What it binds is not known. This specimen belongs to a study of identifying expanded T cells in peripheral blood. Produced via immunoSEQ multiplex PCR; TCRdb's table is partial and in-frame only. The data hold 100,000 or so clones, with 88% observed a single time. Germline lookup yields CDR1 LGHNA and CDR2 YSLEER. Trimming took 6 bases from V and 6 from J; bases not matched to a gene: 14. This CDR3 region has 17 residues. Healthy donors had no documented immune events, such as infections, while sampled. Findings and caveats of the study: Over approximately two and four weeks, about 16 and 19 clones changed, versus around 1.3 between replicates. Two-week clone count variance significantly increased as total template count grew.

The chain couples TRBV4-3 to TRBJ2-2; 9 bases are shared with TRBD1. The source of this sequence is a person aged 18 to 70 in good health. Sequenced material: blood. DNA of the CDR3: TGCGCCAGCAGACCCGGGACAGGGCTTTGGGATCCCGGGGAGCTGTTTTTT. As protein: CASRPGTGLWDPGELFF.